A single sample is the source of the 8 T cell receptor beta chains below, sequenced in a study of response to subunit inactivated influenza vaccine. TCRdb independently ran MiXCR on the RT-PCR reads; one entry per CDR3 protein. Seen here are 700,000 to 900,000 distinct CDR3 sequences, 20% to 25% observed once, and the top ten hold 10%. This sample comprised PBMCs from blood, obtained about 5 days after vaccination. The source of these receptors is a man aged 50 to 59 who received an inactivated influenza vaccine.

The table lists this clonotype with many counts. Sequence at one end of the junction differs from germline and may be a read error. The chain is built from TRBV5-1 and TRBJ2-3, with D possibly being TRBD2 (6 bases). The V gene's germline CDR1 is SGHRS and CDR2 YFSETQ. The CDR3 covers 15 residues. CDR3: CASSLEGLGTDTQYF. CDR3 in DNA: TGTGCCAGCAGCTTGGAGGGTTTGGGCACAGATACGCAGTATTTT.

The genes are TRBV3-1 and TRBJ2-2; tentative D call: TRBD1 (6 bases). Germline loops: CDR1 LGHDT, CDR2 YNNKEL (reference sequence). Trimming cost V 5 bases and J 0 bases, with 10 bases left between them. The CDR3 loop spans 15 amino acids. CDR3 residues: CASSKGQSNTGELFF. CDR3 nucleotide sequence: TGTGCCAGCAGCAAAGGACAGTCGAACACCGGGGAGCTGTTTTTT.

The gene calls are TRBV28 and TRBJ2-3, with a tentative D call TRBD2 (6 bases). The germline V gene has CDR1 MDHEN and CDR2 SYDVKM. V was clipped by 4 bases and J by 1 base, with 12 bases between them. There are 15 residues in the CDR3. The CDR3 sequence: CASSSGSSGTDTQYF. In nucleotides, the CDR3 is TGTGCCAGCAGTTCCGGGAGTTCGGGCACAGATACGCAGTATTTT.

The chain is built from TRBV6-1 and TRBJ2-2; D might be TRBD1 (5 bases). Trimming pared 1 base from V and 7 bases from J, leaving 10 bases between. Germline V gene sequence: CDR1 MNHNS, CDR2 SASEGT. The CDR3 loop spans 14 amino acids. In DNA form, the CDR3 reads TGTGCCAGCAGTGAAGACAGGCGGATCGGGGAGCTGTTTTTT. Translating it yields CASSEDRRIGELFF.

This clonotype was seen only a few times. The rearrangement uses TRBV28 and TRBJ2-1; TRBD2 aligns across 10 bases. CDR3 length: 21 residues. The V gene's germline CDR1 is MDHEN and CDR2 SYDVKM. J lost 3 bases, V lost 3 bases, and 20 bases had no gene match. This chain's CDR3 is CASSLSGSGWILAGNYNEQFF. The CDR3 DNA is TGTGCCAGCAGTTTGTCGGGTTCGGGTTGGATACTAGCGGGGAACTACAATGAGCAGTTCTTC. Full variable domain (missing parts from reference TRBV28 and TRBJ2-1): DVKVTQSSRYLVKRTGEKVFLECVQDMDHENMFWYRQDPGLGLRLIYFSYDVKMKEKGDIPEGYSVSREKKERFSLILESASTNQTSMYLCASSLSGSGWILAGNYNEQFFGPGTRLTVL.

The chain couples TRBV28 to TRBJ1-2; weak D call: TRBD1 (6 bases). The germline gives CDR1 MDHEN, CDR2 SYDVKM. The CDR3 totals 14 residues. Between the trimmed V and J ends, which lost 7 bases and 1 base, there was a span of 13 bases. CDR3 loop: CASKIDRINYGYTF. CDR3 in DNA: TGTGCCAGCAAGATTGACAGGATTAACTATGGCTACACCTTC.

This chain links TRBV6-2 or TRBV6-3 with TRBJ2-1; D possibly matches TRBD1 or TRBD2 (5 bases each). Trimming pared 0 bases from V and 4 bases from J, leaving 19 bases between. Germline V gene lookup returns CDR1 MNHEY and CDR2 SVGEGT. There are 18 residues in the CDR3. Here the CDR3 reads CASSYSITDPGTYNEQFF. As DNA, the CDR3 is TGTGCCAGCAGTTACTCGATAACGGACCCGGGGACGTACAATGAGCAGTTCTTC.

In this sample, this clonotype turned up a few times. The chain links TRBV20-1 to TRBJ1-1; D perhaps matches TRBD1 (5 bases). The germline CDR1 and CDR2 sequences are DFQATT and SNEGSKA (reference sequence). Between the trimmed V and J ends, which lost 3 bases and 4 bases, there was a span of 12 bases. The CDR3 loop spans 13 amino acids. This CDR3 is CSASAQGGTEAFF. The CDR3 DNA is TGCAGTGCTAGTGCGCAGGGTGGCACTGAAGCTTTCTTT.